These 19 T cell receptor beta chains originate from one sample sequenced in a study of OX40 agonist ivuxolimab in advanced cancers. The library relied on the immunoSEQ multiplex PCR assay. TCRdb took over this immuneACCESS table, retaining in-frame rearrangements with V and J assigned. Such tables are incomplete; in checked studies, under half of the missing clones stem from an unresolved V gene, and the remainder is unexplained. Here the sample has tens of thousands of clones; around 85% occur a single time. The ten largest clonotypes hold around 2.7% of the sample. The sample in question was CD4+ or CD8+ T cells sorted from blood, obtained in a trial of the OX40 agonist ivuxolimab. The receptors were sampled from an adult with an advanced solid tumor such as melanoma, head and neck, liver or kidney cancer.

This clone has only a few counts. The V call is TRBV7-9, the J call TRBJ1-2; D remains ambiguous. The CDR3 loop spans 14 amino acids. Per germline, CDR1 SEHNR and CDR2 FQNEAQ (reference sequence). V was shortened by 5 bases and J by 2 bases, with 12 bases between the two germline ends. The CDR3 DNA is TGTGCCAGCAGCGAACCCTGGGCCAACTATGGCTACACCTTC. Its protein is CASSEPWANYGYTF.

The chain employs TRBV15 and TRBJ1-1, with D possibly matching TRBD1 (6 bases). CDR1 and CDR2 from the germline V gene are LNHNV and YYDKDF (reference sequence). V lost 0 bases to trimming and J lost 4 bases, with 6 bases between them. CDR3 length: 13 residues. The CDR3 nucleotides are TGTGCCACCAGCAGAGAAGGGGGCACTGAAGCTTTCTTT. Translated: CATSREGGTEAFF.

The chain recombines TRBV28 with TRBJ2-2, with TRBD2 identical over 15 bases. This CDR3 comprises 20 residues. The germline CDR1 and CDR2 sequences are MDHEN and SYDVKM. J was trimmed by 8 bases and V by 7 bases; bases with no gene match: 20. The CDR3 nucleotides read TGTGCCAGCACACTATTATCCTCACACCAAGGACTAGCGGGAGGGGGGGAGCTGTTTTTT. Protein: CASTLLSSHQGLAGGGELFF. Variable domain in full (rest from reference TRBV28 and TRBJ2-2): DVKVTQSSRYLVKRTGEKVFLECVQDMDHENMFWYRQDPGLGLRLIYFSYDVKMKEKGDIPEGYSVSREKKERFSLILESASTNQTSMYLCASTLLSSHQGLAGGGELFFGEGSRLTVL.

The V gene is TRBV6-5, the J gene TRBJ1-5, with D perhaps matching TRBD1 (5 bases). CDR1 is MNHEY, CDR2 SVGAGI, per germline. Trimming pared 6 bases from V and 0 bases from J, leaving 12 bases between. The CDR3 loop spans 15 amino acids. CDR3 nucleotide sequence: TGTGCCAGCAGCCCGAGGACAACTAGCAATCAGCCCCAGCATTTT. Translation gives CASSPRTTSNQPQHF.

The chain recombines TRBV19 with TRBJ2-3; D is tentatively TRBD1 or TRBD2 (6 bases each). In germline, CDR1 is LNHDA, CDR2 SQIVND (reference sequence). Between the trimmed V and J ends, which lost 8 bases and 3 bases, there was a span of 12 bases. CDR3 size: 13 residues. The CDR3 DNA is TGTGCCAGTGGGGGGCAGGGAACAGATACGCAGTATTTT. It codes for CASGGQGTDTQYF.

J is TRBJ1-3 and V is TRBV18; TRBD1 is a possible D gene (5 bases). V was trimmed by 2 bases and J by 0 bases, leaving 5 bases between them. This CDR3 comprises 14 residues. The germline CDR1 and CDR2 sequences are KGHSH and LQKENI. Written as DNA, the CDR3 is TGTGCCAGCTCACCAGGGGCCTCTGGAAACACCATATATTTT. It translates to CASSPGASGNTIYF.

The chain combines TRBV19 with TRBJ2-1; no reliable D call. Trimming removed 8 bases at V and 10 bases at J, with 18 bases between. CDR1 and CDR2 (germline): LNHDA, SQIVND (reference sequence). The CDR3 loop spans 13 amino acids. CDR3 amino acids: CASGLSKWAEQFF. The CDR3 bases are TGTGCCAGTGGTCTTTCGAAATGGGCGGAGCAGTTCTTC.

J is TRBJ2-1 and V is TRBV10-3, with 7 bases aligning to TRBD2. This CDR3 has 17 residues. Germline assignment: CDR1 ENHRY and CDR2 SYGVKD. V dropped 1 base and J dropped 0; count of bases not matched to a gene: 6. CDR3 protein: CAISEWEGEGSYNEQFF. CDR3 DNA: TGTGCCATCAGTGAGTGGGAAGGGGAGGGCTCCTACAATGAGCAGTTCTTC.

CDR3 DNA sequence: TGTGCCATCGGGGGACTAGCGGGAGGGGGTGAGCAGTACTTC. The encoded protein is CAIGGLAGGGEQYF. The chain joins TRBV10-3 to TRBJ2-7, with 16 bases fitting TRBD2. J gave up 7 bases and V 8 bases, and 5 bases lay outside the gene matches. Germline V gene data show CDR1 as ENHRY and CDR2 as SYGVKD. The CDR3 is made up of 14 amino acids.

In DNA form, the CDR3 reads TGCAGCGTCAAGGGTATCGGCAATGAGCAGTTCTTC. Encoded protein: CSVKGIGNEQFF. The chain is built from TRBV29-1 and TRBJ2-1; D call uncertain. Trimming pared 6 bases from V and 6 bases from J, leaving 12 bases between. Germline V gene sequence: CDR1 SQVTM, CDR2 ANQGSEA. This CDR3 spans 12 amino acids.

J is TRBJ1-5 and V is TRBV6-5; no reliable D call. The V end was cut by 5 bases, the J end by 0 bases, with 11 bases between. The CDR3 runs 15 residues. Germline V lookup: CDR1 MNHEY, CDR2 SVGAGI. The CDR3 sequence is CASSRTVYSNQPQHF. The CDR3 DNA is TGTGCCAGCAGTCGGACCGTCTATAGCAATCAGCCCCAGCATTTT.

CDR3 in DNA: TGTGCCAGCAGCTTAGAGTGGGACAATGAGCAGTTCTTC. Translation: CASSLEWDNEQFF. J is TRBJ2-1 and V is TRBV7-6; D remains ambiguous. CDR3 length: 13 amino acids. The germline V gene has CDR1 SGHVS and CDR2 FNYEAQ. With 1 base removed from V and 5 bases from J, the gap between germline ends came to 6 bases.

CDR3 loop: CASSRYLADRDYGYTF. The CDR3 region has the DNA TGCGCCAGCAGCCGCTACTTAGCGGACAGGGACTATGGCTACACCTTC. The genes are TRBV4-3 and TRBJ1-2, with 8 bases lining up with TRBD1. The CDR3 totals 16 residues. Germline values: CDR1 LGHNA, CDR2 YSLEER. Germline trimming cut 4 bases from V and 3 bases from J; bases unmatched to any gene: 10.

The gene calls are TRBV11-2 and TRBJ2-1; D is perhaps TRBD2 (6 bases). The CDR3 contains 17 residues. V was clipped by 5 bases and J by 5 bases, with 22 bases between them. CDR1 and CDR2 (germline): SGHAT, FQNNGV. The CDR3 here is CASSRRGLPGGHNEQFF. The CDR3 nucleotides are TGTGCCAGCAGCAGAAGGGGCCTCCCCGGAGGGCACAATGAGCAGTTCTTC.

The V call is TRBV18, the J call TRBJ2-3; TRBD1 matches 10 bases. The junction had 8 bases not matched to a gene; V was cut back by 3 bases and J by 5 bases. CDR1 and CDR2 from the germline V gene are KGHSH and LQKENI. This CDR3 has 16 residues. CDR3 sequence reads: CASSPRQTGGGDTQYF. CDR3 nucleotides: TGTGCCAGCTCACCTAGACAGACAGGGGGCGGAGATACGCAGTATTTT.

This rearrangement joins TRBV7-9 to TRBJ1-6; 8 bases line up with TRBD1. The trim removed 11 bases at V and 8 bases at J, leaving 8 bases unmatched. The CDR3 extends over 13 amino acids. Germline CDR1 SEHNR, CDR2 FQNEAQ (reference sequence). The CDR3 nucleotides read TGTGCCGGGATGCAGGGGGCTGATTCACCCCTCCACTTT. Amino acids: CAGMQGADSPLHF.

J is TRBJ2-2 and V is TRBV4-3; TRBD2 aligns across 7 bases. The CDR3 is made up of 16 amino acids. From germline, CDR1 is LGHNA and CDR2 YSLEER. V shed 1 base, J shed 4 bases, and the junction held 6 bases outside the gene matches. Here the CDR3 reads CASSQGGLAATGELFF. The CDR3 bases are TGCGCCAGCAGCCAAGGAGGGCTAGCGGCCACCGGGGAGCTGTTTTTT.

This clone was counted between two and nine times. This sequence joins TRBV7-9 and TRBJ1-5; D is unresolved. CDR1 is SEHNR, CDR2 FQNEAQ, per germline (reference sequence). The V end was cut by 3 bases, the J end by 3 bases, with 6 bases between. There are 13 residues in the CDR3. CDR3 loop: CASSFSLNQPQHF. CDR3 DNA: TGTGCCAGCAGCTTCAGTCTCAATCAGCCCCAGCATTTT.

J is TRBJ2-3 and V is TRBV19; TRBD2 matches at 8 bases. Germline-derived CDR1 and CDR2 are LNHDA and SQIVND (reference sequence). The CDR3 spans 16 residues. V was pared by 3 bases and J by 6 bases, with 11 bases of the junction left unmatched. The CDR3 reads CASSIGLALGKDTQYF. CDR3 DNA: TGTGCCAGTAGTATTGGACTAGCCCTAGGGAAGGATACGCAGTATTTT.